Below are 2 T cell receptor beta chains sequenced from a single sample in a study of OX40 agonist ivuxolimab in advanced cancers. Profiling relied on immunoSEQ multiplex PCR, and the TCRdb table lists in-frame clones only, not all of them. The sample lists roughly 33,000 clones, around 83% seen once, with approximately 1.8% in the top ten. The specimen comprised CD4+ or CD8+ T cells sorted from blood, sampled in a trial of the OX40 agonist ivuxolimab. These receptor sequences come from an adult with an advanced solid tumor such as melanoma, head and neck, liver or kidney cancer.

The chain recombines TRBV6-1 with TRBJ2-2; 7 nucleotides align to TRBD1. Germline CDR1 MNHNS, CDR2 SASEGT. The CDR3 is 13 residues long. V gave up 7 bases and J gave up 8 bases; unmatched junction bases: 7. CDR3 protein: CASKRTGRGELFF. DNA for the CDR3: TGTGCCAGCAAACGGACAGGCCGGGGGGAGCTGTTTTTT.

J is TRBJ2-3 and V is TRBV10-2; 11 bases fit TRBD2. V lost 6 bases and J lost 5; bases outside the gene matches: 7. The CDR3 length is 15 residues. Germline V lookup: CDR1 WSHSY, CDR2 SAAADI. This CDR3 reads CASRQLAGVGDTQYF. The CDR3 region has the DNA TGCGCCAGCAGACAACTAGCGGGAGTGGGAGATACGCAGTATTTT.